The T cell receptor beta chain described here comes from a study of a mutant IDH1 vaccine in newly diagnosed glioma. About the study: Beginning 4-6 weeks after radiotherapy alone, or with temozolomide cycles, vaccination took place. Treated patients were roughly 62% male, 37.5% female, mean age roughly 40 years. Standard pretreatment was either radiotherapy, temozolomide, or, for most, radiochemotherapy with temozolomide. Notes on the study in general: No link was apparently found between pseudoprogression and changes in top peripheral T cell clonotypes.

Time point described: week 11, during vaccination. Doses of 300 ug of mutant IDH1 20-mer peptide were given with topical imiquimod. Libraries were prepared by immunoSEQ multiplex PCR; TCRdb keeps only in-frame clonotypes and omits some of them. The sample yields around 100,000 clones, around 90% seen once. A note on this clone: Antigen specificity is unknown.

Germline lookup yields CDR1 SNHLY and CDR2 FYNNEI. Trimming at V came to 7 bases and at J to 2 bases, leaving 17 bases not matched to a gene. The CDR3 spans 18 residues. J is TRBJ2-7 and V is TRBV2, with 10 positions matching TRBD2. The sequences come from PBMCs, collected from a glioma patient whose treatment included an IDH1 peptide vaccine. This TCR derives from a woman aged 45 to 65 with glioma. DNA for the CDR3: TGTGCCAGCATGAGCGGGACTAGCGATTGGGGTTGGCCCTACGAGCAGTACTTC. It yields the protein CASMSGTSDWGWPYEQYF.